This T cell receptor beta chain derives from a study of blood T cell repertoires in COVID-19. Libraries were prepared by immunoSEQ multiplex PCR; TCRdb keeps only in-frame clonotypes and omits some of them. Of a few hundred thousand clones detected, roughly 86% appear once; the ten largest clones hold roughly 3%. This CDR3 has 16 residues. From germline, CDR1 is SGDLS and CDR2 YYNGEE. The J segment lost 3 bases and the V segment lost 1 base, leaving 7 bases of the junction unmatched. The rearrangement uses TRBV9 and TRBJ2-5, with 9 bases matching TRBD2. Sequenced: peripheral blood. The receptor's source is a man aged 55 to 69 with acute or convalescent COVID-19. Written as DNA, the CDR3 is TGTGCCAGCAGCGTATACTGGCGGGGGGGCGAAGAGACCCAGTACTTC. Amino acid sequence: CASSVYWRGGEETQYF.